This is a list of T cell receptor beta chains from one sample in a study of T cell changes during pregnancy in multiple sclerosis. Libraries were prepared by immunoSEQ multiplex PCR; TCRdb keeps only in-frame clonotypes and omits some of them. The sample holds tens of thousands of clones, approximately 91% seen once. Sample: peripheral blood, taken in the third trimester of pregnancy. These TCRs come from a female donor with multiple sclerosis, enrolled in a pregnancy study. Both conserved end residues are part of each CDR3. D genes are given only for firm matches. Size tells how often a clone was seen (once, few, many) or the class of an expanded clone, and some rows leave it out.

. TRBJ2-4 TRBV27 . CASIQRRGAKNIQYF TGTGCCAGTATCCAGAGAAGGGGTGCCAAAAACATTCAGTACTTC
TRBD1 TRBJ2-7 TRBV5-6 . CASSSPGQGMGGSYEQYF TGTGCCAGCAGCTCTCCGGGACAGGGTATGGGCGGGTCCTACGAGCAGTACTTC
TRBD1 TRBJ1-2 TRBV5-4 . CASSRDRVPATYTF TGTGCCAGCAGCCGAGACAGGGTGCCGGCCACCTACACCTTC
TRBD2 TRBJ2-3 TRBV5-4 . CASSLGLAGGTDTQYF TGTGCCAGCAGCCTCGGACTAGCGGGGGGCACAGATACGCAGTATTTT
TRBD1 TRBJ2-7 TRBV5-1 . CASSLEGQGAGRDYEQYF TGCGCCAGCAGCTTGGAGGGACAGGGGGCCGGAAGGGACTACGAGCAGTACTTC
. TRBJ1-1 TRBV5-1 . CASAGQGNTEAFF TGCGCCAGTGCGGGGCAGGGTAACACTGAAGCTTTCTTT
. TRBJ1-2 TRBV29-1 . CSAGQNYGYTF TGCAGCGCCGGACAGAACTATGGCTACACCTTC
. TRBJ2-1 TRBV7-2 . CASSLWGGEQFF TGTGCCAGCAGCTTATGGGGAGGTGAGCAGTTCTTC
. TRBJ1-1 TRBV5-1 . CASSTGRGTVAEAFF TGCGCCAGCAGCACAGGACGGGGGACGGTCGCTGAAGCTTTCTTT
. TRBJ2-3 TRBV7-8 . CASSLQQGFWGGPTDTQYF TGTGCCAGCAGCTTACAGCAAGGTTTTTGGGGGGGCCCCACAGATACGCAGTATTTT
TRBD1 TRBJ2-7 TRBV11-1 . CASSSTGQTREQYF TGTGCCAGCAGCTCTACGGGACAGACCAGAGAGCAGTACTTC
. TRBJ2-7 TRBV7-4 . CASSLDEGSYEQYF TGTGCCAGCAGCTTAGATGAGGGATCCTACGAGCAGTACTTC
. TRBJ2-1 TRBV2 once CASSEAVPTNHEQFF TGTGCCAGCAGTGAAGCGGTGCCTACCAACCATGAGCAGTTCTTC
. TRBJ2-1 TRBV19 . CASSIRRGVPEQFF TGTGCCAGTAGTATTAGAAGGGGTGTACCAGAGCAGTTCTTC
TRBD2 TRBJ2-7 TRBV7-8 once CASSFWLAGTSYEQYF TGTGCCAGCAGCTTTTGGCTAGCGGGGACATCCTACGAGCAGTACTTC
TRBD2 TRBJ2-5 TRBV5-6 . CASSLRRTSEETQYF TGTGCCAGCAGCCTTCGACGGACTAGCGAAGAGACCCAGTACTTC
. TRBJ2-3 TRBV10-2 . CASSRRAYTDTQYF TGCGCCAGCAGTAGGAGGGCTTACACAGATACGCAGTATTTT
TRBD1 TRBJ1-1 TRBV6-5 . CASIADRAHTEAFF TGTGCCAGCATTGCCGACAGGGCGCACACTGAAGCTTTCTTT
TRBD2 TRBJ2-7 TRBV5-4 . CASREGSGMLYEQYF TGTGCCAGCAGGGAGGGTAGCGGGATGTTATACGAGCAGTACTTC
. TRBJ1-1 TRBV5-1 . CASSLRGTEAFF TGCGCCAGCAGTCTTCGAGGAACTGAAGCTTTCTTT
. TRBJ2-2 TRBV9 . CASSVETNVRELFF TGTGCCAGCAGCGTCGAGACAAATGTCAGGGAGCTGTTTTTT
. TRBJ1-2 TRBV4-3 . CASSQGTANYGYTF TGCGCCAGCAGCCAAGGGACAGCCAACTATGGCTACACCTTC